The rows below give T cell receptor beta chains drawn from one sample of a study of blood T cell repertoires in COVID-19. The method was immunoSEQ multiplex PCR; TCRdb's version includes in-frame clones alone and lacks a portion of them. The sample includes 88,000 or so clones, about 85% of them seen just once. Sequences were obtained from peripheral blood. The receptors here all came from a man in his 60s with acute or convalescent COVID-19. The CDR3 runs from the conserved cysteine through the conserved F or W. A D gene is named only where the DNA matches it firmly. Only part of the rows carry a size: once, few, many, or a class if the clone is expanded.

clone size	J gene	D gene	V gene	CDR3 DNA	CDR3 protein
-	TRBJ1-5	-	TRBV7-2	TGTGCCAGCAGCTTAGCTCTCAGGGAATATCGCAATCAGCCCCAGCATTTT	CASSLALREYRNQPQHF
-	TRBJ2-7	TRBD1	TRBV11-2	TGTGCCAGCAGCTCCCACCGGGACAGATCCTACGAGCAGTACTTC	CASSSHRDRSYEQYF
-	TRBJ1-2	TRBD1	TRBV10-1	TGCGCCAGCAGTGAGCAGGACAGGGGGCCAAAGGACTTCTATGGCTACACCTTC	CASSEQDRGPKDFYGYTF
-	TRBJ2-7	TRBD2	TRBV7-3	TGTGCCAGCAGCTATAGCGGGGGGCCTTACGAGCAGTACTTC	CASSYSGGPYEQYF
-	TRBJ2-2	TRBD2	TRBV19	TGTGCCAGTTGGGCTAGCGGGGTGAACACCGGGGAGCTGTTTTTT	CASWASGVNTGELFF
few	TRBJ1-2	TRBD1	TRBV6-1	TGTGCCAGCAGTGAAGTACAGGGGTATGGCTACACCTTC	CASSEVQGYGYTF
-	TRBJ2-2	TRBD1	TRBV19	TGTGCCAGTAGTCAGGGGACAGGGGGAATCGGGGAGCTGTTTTTT	CASSQGTGGIGELFF
-	TRBJ1-1	TRBD1	TRBV19	TGTGCCAGTACCACCGACAGGGGAACTGAAGCTTTCTTT	CASTTDRGTEAFF
-	TRBJ2-7	TRBD2	TRBV11-2	TGTGCCAGCAGCTTAAGGGTAGCGGGAGGATACGAGCAGTACTTC	CASSLRVAGGYEQYF
once	TRBJ2-3	-	TRBV12-3/TRBV12-4	TGTGCCAGCAGTCTCACAGATACGCAGTATTTT	CASSLTDTQYF
once	TRBJ2-1	TRBD2	TRBV2	TGTGCCAGCAGTGATAGACTAGCGTTATACAATGAGCAGTTCTTC	CASSDRLALYNEQFF
-	TRBJ1-4	-	TRBV18	TGTGCCAGCTCACCTGGACAGTCAACTAATGAAAAACTGTTTTTT	CASSPGQSTNEKLFF
-	TRBJ2-1	-	TRBV18	TGTGCCAGCTCACCACAAGGCGGAGGCGAGCAGTTCTTC	CASSPQGGGEQFF
-	TRBJ1-1	TRBD1	TRBV7-3	TGTGCCAGCAGCTTAAAGAGCAGGGGGGACACTGAAGCTTTCTTT	CASSLKSRGDTEAFF
-	TRBJ1-1	-	TRBV4-1	TGCGCCAGCAGCCAAGATCTGCAGGTTAACACTGAAGCTTTCTTT	CASSQDLQVNTEAFF
-	TRBJ2-1	-	TRBV21-1	TGTGCCAGCAGCAAACCTCGGGCGACAGAAACCTACAATGAGCAGTTCTTC	CASSKPRATETYNEQFF
-	TRBJ2-6	-	TRBV4-3	TGCGCCAGCAGCCAAGATGCGAGAGGGAGCTCTGGGGCCAACGTCCTGACTTTC	CASSQDARGSSGANVLTF
-	TRBJ1-1	TRBD1	TRBV12-3/TRBV12-4	TGTGCCAGCAAATATGGGACAGAGATTGAAGCTTTCTTT	CASKYGTEIEAFF
-	TRBJ1-3	-	TRBV7-2	TGTGCCAGCAGCTTAGCGCTCCTGGGGGGAAGCTCTGGAAACACCATATATTTT	CASSLALLGGSSGNTIYF
-	TRBJ1-5	TRBD1	TRBV18	TGTGCCAGCTCACCACAAGGAGGGGGCGGACAGCCCCAGCATTTT	CASSPQGGGGQPQHF
-	TRBJ2-7	TRBD2	TRBV19	TGTGCCCAATCTACCGGTCAGCGGGAGTTTCGGAAAAACGAGCAGTACTTC	CAQSTGQREFRKNEQYF
once	TRBJ2-2	-	TRBV15	TGTGCCACCAGCAGAGATGGCCTCACCGGGGAGCTGTTTTTT	CATSRDGLTGELFF
-	TRBJ2-7	TRBD2	TRBV27	TGTGCCAGCAGCTCAGAATGGCGGACTAGCGGATACGAGCAGTACTTC	CASSSEWRTSGYEQYF
-	TRBJ2-5	TRBD1	TRBV18	TGTGCCAGCTCAAAGGACAGGCAAGAGACCCAGTACTTC	CASSKDRQETQYF
-	TRBJ1-1	TRBD1	TRBV6-5	TGTGCCAGCAGGGACAGGGGGCGCGACACTGAAGCTTTCTTT	CASRDRGRDTEAFF
-	TRBJ2-7	-	TRBV30	TGTGCCTGGAGTGCCGGACAGAGAACAGACTTC	CAWSAGQRTDF
-	TRBJ1-1	-	TRBV6-5	TGTGCCAGCAGGGGGCCGGGGGGGGCTTTCTTT	CASRGPGGAFF
few	TRBJ1-3	-	TRBV7-7	TGTGCCAGCAGCGCCACAGGGTCTGGAAACACCATATATTTT	CASSATGSGNTIYF
-	TRBJ1-3	-	TRBV6-1	TGTGCCAGCAGTGAACTCCCGGGAGCCGGAGGGGACACCATATATTTT	CASSELPGAGGDTIYF
-	TRBJ2-2	-	TRBV5-4	TGTGGGTGGGGAGCTAACACCGGGGAGCTGTTTTTT	CGWGANTGELFF
-	TRBJ1-3	-	TRBV6-5	TGTGCCAGCAGGGAGAGGTTCTCTGGAAACACCATATATTTT	CASRERFSGNTIYF
-	TRBJ2-5	-	TRBV25-1	TGTGCCAGCAGTCGTCGGGGGATAATCCAAGAGACCCAGTACTTC	CASSRRGIIQETQYF
-	TRBJ1-2	-	TRBV2	TGTGCCAGCAGTGTCCAGGGGTTTGGCTATGGCTACACCTTC	CASSVQGFGYGYTF
-	TRBJ2-1	-	TRBV20-1	TGCAGTGCGGAGTCTCTGAATGAGCAGTTCTTC	CSAESLNEQFF
many	TRBJ1-1	-	TRBV11-2	TGTGCCAGCAGCGAGGGACACGGGAACACTGAAGCTTTCTTT	CASSEGHGNTEAFF
-	TRBJ2-2	TRBD2	TRBV7-3	TGTGCCAGCAGCTTCGCGGGGGGAGACACCGGGGAGCTGTTTTTT	CASSFAGGDTGELFF
-	TRBJ2-7	-	TRBV6-5	TGTGCCAGCAGTTACTCGAGCGGACCGCGGGACGAGCAGTACTTC	CASSYSSGPRDEQYF
-	TRBJ2-7	-	TRBV5-1	TGCGCCAGCAGCTTACAGGGGAGGTATGCCGAGCAGTACTTC	CASSLQGRYAEQYF
-	TRBJ1-1	TRBD1	TRBV5-4	TGTGCCAGCAGCTCGCCAACAGGGGGCTTGAACACTGAAGCTTTCTTT	CASSSPTGGLNTEAFF
-	TRBJ2-1	TRBD2	TRBV5-4	TGTGCCAGCAGTCACCGACTAGCGGGAGACAATGAGCAGTTCTTC	CASSHRLAGDNEQFF
-	TRBJ1-1	-	TRBV9	TGTGCCAGCAGCGTAGGACAGTTAATGAACACTGAAGCTTTCTTT	CASSVGQLMNTEAFF
-	TRBJ1-1	-	TRBV9	TGTGCCAGCAGAGGGGTAAACACTGAAGCTTTCTTT	CASRGVNTEAFF
-	TRBJ2-3	-	TRBV7-3	TGTGCCAGCAGCCCCTTCGGGGGTACGCAGTATTTT	CASSPFGGTQYF
-	TRBJ2-7	TRBD2	TRBV10-2	TGCGCCAGCAGTGAGTCGAGCGGGAGCATCCCCTACGAGCAGTACTTC	CASSESSGSIPYEQYF
-	TRBJ2-7	TRBD1	TRBV9	TGTGCCAGCAGCGGGACAGGTTCCCACGAGCAGTACTTC	CASSGTGSHEQYF
-	TRBJ1-1	TRBD1	TRBV28	TGTGCCAGCAGTTCGACAGGGAGAACTGAAGCTTTCTTT	CASSSTGRTEAFF
-	TRBJ2-2	-	TRBV11-3	TGTGCCAGCAGCTTAAATAGTTTCGGGGAGCTGTTTTTT	CASSLNSFGELFF
once	TRBJ2-5	-	TRBV11-1	TGTGCCAGCAGAACAGGCGTCCAAGAGACCCAGTACTTC	CASRTGVQETQYF
once	TRBJ1-2	-	TRBV19	TGTGCCAGTAGTGGAGAATATGGCTACACCTTC	CASSGEYGYTF
-	TRBJ1-5	TRBD1	TRBV6-1	TGTGCCAGCAGTGGACGGGGTACAGGGGGCCGGAGGGATCAGCCCCAGCATTTT	CASSGRGTGGRRDQPQHF
once	TRBJ2-7	TRBD1	TRBV6-5	TGTGCCAGCAGTAGGGGGACAGCTGGACGGTACGAGCAGTACTTC	CASSRGTAGRYEQYF
-	TRBJ1-2	TRBD1	TRBV29-1	TGCAGCGTAGCAACAACCGGGACAGGGGGCGGTGGCTACACCTTC	CSVATTGTGGGGYTF
-	TRBJ2-7	-	TRBV2	TGTGCCAGCCTTAGAACAGCTCAATCCTACGAGCAGTACTTC	CASLRTAQSYEQYF
-	TRBJ2-1	TRBD2	TRBV5-4	TGTGCCAGCAGCTTGGCTAGCGGGGATTTTGAGCAGTTCTTC	CASSLASGDFEQFF
-	TRBJ1-2	TRBD1	TRBV3-1/TRBV3-2	TGTGCCAGCAGCGGGAGACAGGGGGTCTATGGCTACACCTTC	CASSGRQGVYGYTF
-	TRBJ1-5	-	TRBV28	TGTGCCAGCAGTTTAGCAGGGGCCAATCAGCCCCAGCATTTT	CASSLAGANQPQHF
-	TRBJ2-3	-	TRBV7-3	TGTGCCAGCAGCTCGTCGAGGTCGGCAGATACGCAGTATTTT	CASSSSRSADTQYF
-	TRBJ1-2	TRBD1	TRBV5-5	TGTGCCAGCAGCTTGGGGGACAGGATGAGTGTCTATGGCTACACCTTC	CASSLGDRMSVYGYTF
-	TRBJ1-2	-	TRBV19	TGTGCCAGTAGTTCACAGGGAATGAGAAACTATGGCTACACCTTC	CASSSQGMRNYGYTF
once	TRBJ2-1	-	TRBV5-4	TGTGCCAGCAGCTTGTCAGGGCCGGTCAATGAGCAGTTCTTC	CASSLSGPVNEQFF